This TCR beta chain was identified in a study of blood T cell repertoires in COVID-19. V gave up 0 bases and J gave up 4 bases; unmatched junction bases: 0. CDR1 is KGHSH and CDR2 is LQKENI in the germline V gene. There are 15 residues in the CDR3. The data were produced by immunoSEQ multiplex PCR, yet TCRdb's version contains in-frame clones alone and is incomplete. The sample contains approximately 82,000 clones, 80% to 90% of which appear only once. Participants reported their clinical history, and cohort assignment relied on those reports. V is TRBV18 and J is TRBJ2-1, with 10 bases identical to TRBD2. Sequenced material: PBMCs or T cells enriched from blood (not recorded which). This TCR derives from a woman aged 45-65 years with acute COVID-19. CDR3 loop: CASSPPGLAYNEQFF. The CDR3 DNA sequence: TGTGCCAGCTCACCACCGGGACTAGCGTACAATGAGCAGTTCTTC.